These 30 T cell receptor beta chains share one sample of origin, sequenced in a study of technical replicates of blood from several donors. The repertoire was sequenced with immunoSEQ multiplex PCR; TCRdb's copy has only in-frame clones and lacks some. This sample has fewer than 60,000 clones, with nearly 95% found just once. The sequenced sample was PBMCs. These receptors originate from a human donor in good health. Some clones in this sample may be carry-over from other donors' samples.

The chain joins TRBV5-4 to TRBJ2-1, with 8 nucleotides matching TRBD2. Germline V gene lookup returns CDR1 SGHNT and CDR2 YYREEE (reference sequence). Trimming at V came to 6 bases and at J to 6 bases, leaving 11 bases not matched to a gene. This CDR3 is 15 amino acids long. Here the CDR3 reads CASNAPGLVRNEQFF. Written as DNA, the CDR3 is TGTGCCAGCAACGCCCCGGGACTAGTGCGCAATGAGCAGTTCTTC.

V gene TRBV7-2 combines with J gene TRBJ2-4, with 12 bases fitting TRBD2. CDR1 is SGHTA and CDR2 is FQGNSA in the germline V gene. V shed 3 bases and J 2 bases; nucleotides not matched to a gene: 5. CDR3 size: 17 residues. CDR3 amino acids: CASSLTSGSGTKNIQYF. In DNA, the CDR3 is TGTGCCAGCAGCTTGACTAGCGGGAGTGGTACCAAAAACATTCAGTACTTC.

J is TRBJ2-5 and V is TRBV15; 7 bases are a match to TRBD1. This CDR3 has 14 residues. V trimming: 0 bases; J trimming: 4 bases; junction bases outside the gene matches: 2. Germline loops: CDR1 LNHNV, CDR2 YYDKDF (reference sequence). This CDR3 reads CATSRETGPETQYF. The CDR3 coding sequence is TGTGCCACCAGCAGAGAGACAGGGCCAGAGACCCAGTACTTC.

The rearrangement links TRBV6-5 to TRBJ1-2; TRBD1 might be the D (5 bases). From germline, CDR1 is MNHEY and CDR2 SVGAGI. V was shortened by 0 bases and J by 9 bases, with 11 bases between the two germline ends. The CDR3 totals 13 residues. CDR3 nucleotide sequence: TGTGCCAGCAGTTACTCCCCGGACACTCGCTACACCTTC. This sequence encodes CASSYSPDTRYTF.

The chain is built from TRBV2 and TRBJ2-1; the match to TRBD2 covers 7 bases. The germline CDR1 and CDR2 sequences are SNHLY and FYNNEI. CDR3 length: 16 amino acids. With 3 bases clipped from V and 12 bases from J, the junction kept 17 bases outside the gene matches. The CDR3 sequence is CASSDRKSLAETGQFF. Written as DNA, the CDR3 is TGTGCCAGCAGTGACAGGAAGTCCCTAGCGGAGACGGGGCAGTTCTTC.

The chain recombines TRBV5-6 with TRBJ1-2, with 8 bases matching TRBD1. CDR1 is SGHDT, CDR2 YYEEEE, per germline. The CDR3 covers 14 residues. V shed 2 bases and J 3 bases; nucleotides not matched to a gene: 3. The CDR3 loop reads CASSLPGQDYGYTF. The CDR3 bases are TGTGCCAGCAGCTTACCGGGACAGGACTATGGCTACACCTTC.

The chain is built from TRBV7-8 and TRBJ2-5, with 10 bases lining up with TRBD1. The germline V gene encodes CDR1 SGHVS and CDR2 FQNEAQ. CDR3 size: 16 residues. V trimming: 5 bases; J trimming: 2 bases; junction bases outside the gene matches: 8. The CDR3 region has the DNA TGTGCCAGCAGCCAAATGACAGGGGGCTCTCAAGAGACCCAGTACTTC. It is translated as CASSQMTGGSQETQYF.

The genes are TRBV4-1 and TRBJ1-2; 9 bases align to TRBD1. Germline V gives CDR1 MGHRA, CDR2 YSYEKL. V shed 1 base, J shed 7 bases, and the junction held 10 bases outside the gene matches. The CDR3 contains 16 residues. The chain's CDR3 is CASSQVPYRGPGGYTF. The CDR3 bases are TGCGCCAGCAGCCAAGTTCCCTACAGGGGGCCGGGTGGCTACACCTTC.

The chain joins TRBV30 to TRBJ1-1; the D is unclear. CDR1 GTSNPN and CDR2 SVGIG come from the germline V gene (reference sequence). Trimming took off 2 bases at V and 0 bases at J, with 10 bases between the two ends. The CDR3 contains 14 residues. DNA for the CDR3: TGTGCCTGGAGTACCGGACTGTTGAACACTGAAGCTTTCTTT. Amino acid sequence: CAWSTGLLNTEAFF.

CDR3 coding DNA: TGTGCCAGCTCACCGGGACAGGGGATGTATGGCTACACCTTC. It specifies CASSPGQGMYGYTF. The genes are TRBV27 and TRBJ1-2; TRBD1 matches 10 bases. CDR1 MNHEY and CDR2 SMNVEV come from the germline V gene (reference sequence). The CDR3 contains 14 residues. Germline trimming cut 8 bases from V and 5 bases from J; bases unmatched to any gene: 8.

V usage is TRBV7-2 and J usage is TRBJ1-2; a possible D gene is TRBD1 (5 bases). The CDR3 totals 13 residues. Trimming stripped 5 bases from V and 8 bases from J, with 15 bases between. Germline V lookup: CDR1 SGHTA, CDR2 FQGNSA. The CDR3, as DNA: TGTGCCAGCAGCCAGGGACTCCTGGAGGGCTACACCTTC. This translates into CASSQGLLEGYTF.

The V call is TRBV7-2, the J call TRBJ1-6, with no clear D. Germline CDR1 is SGHTA and CDR2 is FQGNSA. The V end was cut by 1 base, the J end by 6 bases, with 7 bases between. The CDR3 runs 14 residues. CDR3 protein: CASSLVAVNSPLHF. The CDR3 DNA reads TGTGCCAGCAGCTTAGTGGCCGTTAATTCACCCCTCCACTTT.

The chain has TRBV7-2 and TRBJ2-1; D may be TRBD2 (6 bases). Germline V gene data show CDR1 as SGHTA and CDR2 as FQGNSA. Trimming removed 4 bases at V and 4 bases at J, with 14 bases between. This CDR3 has 15 residues. The CDR3 spells CASSSTAGLYNEQFF. The DNA for the CDR3 is TGTGCCAGCAGCTCAACGGCGGGACTGTACAATGAGCAGTTCTTC. Looking up the rest from reference TRBV7-2 and TRBJ2-1 gives the full variable domain: GAGVSQSPSNKVTEKGKDVELRCDPISGHTALYWYRQSLGQGLEFLIYFQGNSAPDKSGLPSDRFSAERTGGSVSTLTIQRTQQEDSAVYLCASSSTAGLYNEQFFGPGTRLTVL.

This clone appeared once. V gene TRBV7-9 combines with J gene TRBJ2-1, with D perhaps matching TRBD2 (6 bases). Germline-derived CDR1 and CDR2 are SEHNR and FQNEAQ (reference sequence). This CDR3 is built from 12 residues. With 4 bases removed from V and 7 bases from J, the gap between germline ends came to 8 bases. Here the CDR3 DNA reads TGTGCCAGCAGCTGGGGGGAGAATGAGCAGTTCTTC. Its translation is CASSWGENEQFF.

J is TRBJ2-4 and V is TRBV2, with D perhaps TRBD1 (6 bases). CDR3 length: 13 amino acids. V lost 6 bases and J 8 bases, leaving 14 bases between the germline ends. Germline loops: CDR1 SNHLY, CDR2 FYNNEI. The CDR3 spells CASSTGFRDIQYF. The CDR3 DNA follows: TGTGCCAGCAGCACAGGGTTTAGGGACATTCAGTACTTC.

The CDR3 protein is CASRRTAGGATGELFF. For the CDR3, the DNA is TGTGCCAGCCGAAGAACCGCGGGAGGGGCCACCGGGGAGCTGTTTTTT. The rearrangement uses TRBV2 and TRBJ2-2, with TRBD2 identical over 9 bases. Trimming removed 8 bases from V and 4 bases from J; junction bases left unmatched: 11. The CDR3 is made up of 16 amino acids. The germline V gene has CDR1 SNHLY and CDR2 FYNNEI.

The genes are TRBV20-1 and TRBJ2-5, with D unclear. The CDR3 is 11 amino acids. V lost 6 bases and J 4 bases, leaving 9 bases between the germline ends. From germline, CDR1 is DFQATT and CDR2 SNEGSKA (reference sequence). The CDR3 loop is CSAHRVETQYF. CDR3 DNA: TGCAGTGCCCATCGGGTAGAGACCCAGTACTTC.

V gene TRBV4-1 combines with J gene TRBJ2-1, with D hard to call. The germline V gene has CDR1 MGHRA and CDR2 YSYEKL. The CDR3 has 13 residues. V was shortened by 1 base and J by 10 bases, with 11 bases between the two germline ends. The CDR3 DNA reads as TGCGCCAGCAGCCAAGCCTGGGCTGCGGAGCAGTTCTTC. Amino acids: CASSQAWAAEQFF.

The chain joins TRBV10-3 to TRBJ2-3; TRBD2 matches 11 bases. The CDR3 length is 18 residues. The V gene's germline CDR1 is ENHRY and CDR2 SYGVKD. Losses at the gene ends were 6 bases for V and 2 bases for J; bases not matched to a gene: 13. The CDR3 loop is CAIRDTGLAGNYTDTQYF. CDR3 bases: TGTGCCATCAGAGACACCGGACTAGCGGGCAATTACACAGATACGCAGTATTTT.

This clone showed up just a few times. V is TRBV2 and J is TRBJ1-1; the match to TRBD1 covers 8 bases. V was clipped by 4 bases and J by 7 bases; unmatched bases: 8. Germline CDR1 and CDR2: SNHLY and FYNNEI. CDR3 size: 14 residues. DNA for the CDR3: TGTGCCAGCAGTGGGGCAGGGGGCGATAATGAAGCTTTCTTT. Translation gives CASSGAGGDNEAFF.

This chain connects TRBV14 to TRBJ1-1, with D possibly TRBD1 on 6 matching bases. V dropped 3 bases and J dropped 6 bases, with 14 bases sitting between them. The CDR3 totals 14 residues. Germline V gene lookup returns CDR1 SGHDN and CDR2 FVKESK. As DNA, the CDR3 is TGTGCCAGCAGCCATGGGGTCCCAGGGGCTGAAGCTTTCTTT. It yields the protein CASSHGVPGAEAFF. The whole variable domain, remainder taken from reference TRBV14 and TRBJ1-1, is EAGVTQFPSHSVIEKGQTVTLRCDPISGHDNLYWYRRVMGKEIKFLLHFVKESKQDESGMPNNRFLAERTGGTYSTLKVQPAELEDSGVYFCASSHGVPGAEAFFGQGTRLTVV.

V usage is TRBV13 and J usage is TRBJ2-3; 12 bases map to TRBD2. Germline V CDR1 and CDR2: PRHDT, FYEKMQ (reference sequence). CDR3 length equals 16 residues. The J segment lost 4 bases and the V segment lost 5 bases, leaving 7 bases of the junction unmatched. The CDR3 region has the DNA TGTGCCAGCAGCGCCCGTCGACTAGCGGGAGCAGATACGCAGTATTTT. Its protein is CASSARRLAGADTQYF.

The chain combines TRBV9 with TRBJ2-2; 7 nucleotides match TRBD2. Germline V gene sequence: CDR1 SGDLS, CDR2 YYNGEE. V lost 3 bases to trimming and J lost 4 bases; unmatched junction nucleotides: 6. The CDR3 loop spans 15 amino acids. Here the CDR3 reads CASSGRPGGTGELFF. In DNA, the CDR3 is TGTGCCAGCAGCGGGAGGCCGGGGGGCACCGGGGAGCTGTTTTTT.

The chain couples TRBV5-1 to TRBJ1-1, with D possibly being TRBD1 (5 bases). CDR3 length equals 14 residues. V lost 2 bases and J lost 2, with 10 bases in between. In germline, CDR1 is SGHRS, CDR2 YFSETQ. CDR3 in amino acids: CASSFQGQNTEAFF. The CDR3 DNA is TGCGCCAGCAGCTTCCAAGGACAAAACACTGAAGCTTTCTTT.

The genes are TRBV6-5 and TRBJ2-1; 8 nucleotides line up with TRBD1. Trimming cost V 6 bases and J 2 bases; bases outside gene matches: 6. This CDR3 has 15 amino acids. Germline V gives CDR1 MNHEY, CDR2 SVGAGI. The CDR3 DNA reads TGTGCCAGCAGGTTACAGGGGGGTCCCTACAATGAGCAGTTCTTC. Residues: CASRLQGGPYNEQFF.

V usage is TRBV5-1 and J usage is TRBJ1-2, with a possible D match to TRBD1 (5 bases). V shed 3 bases and J shed 2 bases, with 14 bases lying between them. Germline values: CDR1 SGHRS, CDR2 YFSETQ. There are 15 residues in the CDR3. CDR3 protein: CASSSGGGFNYGYTF. In DNA, the CDR3 is TGCGCCAGCAGCTCTGGGGGGGGATTCAACTATGGCTACACCTTC. Full variable domain (remainder filled in from reference TRBV5-1 and TRBJ1-2): KAGVTQTPRYLIKTRGQQVTLSCSPISGHRSVSWYQQTPGQGLQFLFEYFSETQRNKGNFPGRFSGRQFSNSRSEMNVSTLELGDSALYLCASSSGGGFNYGYTFGSGTRLTVV.

V and J are TRBV7-8 and TRBJ2-7; 8 nucleotides align to TRBD2. Germline V gene sequence: CDR1 SGHVS, CDR2 FQNEAQ. The CDR3 spans 15 residues. With 4 bases clipped from V and 6 bases from J, the junction kept 11 bases outside the gene matches. The CDR3 reads CASSWSRAGAGEQYF. The CDR3 nucleotides are TGTGCCAGCAGCTGGTCTAGAGCGGGAGCAGGCGAGCAGTACTTC.

V gene TRBV6-5 combines with J gene TRBJ2-1; 7 bases match TRBD1. This CDR3 has 14 amino acids. J gave up 7 bases and V 6 bases, and 9 bases lay outside the gene matches. Per the germline V gene, CDR1 is MNHEY and CDR2 is SVGAGI. The CDR3 sequence: CASRKETGLNEQFF. CDR3 bases: TGTGCCAGCAGAAAAGAGACAGGGTTGAATGAGCAGTTCTTC.

V usage is TRBV19 and J usage is TRBJ1-5; 7 nucleotides agree with TRBD1. The CDR3 sequence is 16 residues long. Trimming at V came to 5 bases and at J to 2 bases, leaving 9 bases not matched to a gene. Germline loops: CDR1 LNHDA, CDR2 SQIVND (reference sequence). This chain's CDR3 is CASSDAGGFGNQPQHF. The CDR3 region has the DNA TGTGCCAGTAGTGACGCAGGGGGGTTTGGCAATCAGCCCCAGCATTTT. Filled out from reference TRBV19 and TRBJ1-5, the complete variable domain reads DGGITQSPKYLFRKEGQNVTLSCEQNLNHDAMYWYRQDPGQGLRLIYYSQIVNDFQKGDIAEGYSVSREKKESFPLTVTSAQKNPTAFYLCASSDAGGFGNQPQHFGDGTRLSIL.

CDR3 sequence: CASSDRASTEAFF. CDR3 nucleotide sequence: TGTGCCAGCAGTGACAGGGCGAGCACTGAAGCTTTCTTT. V is TRBV25-1 and J is TRBJ1-1; a weak D match, TRBD1 (5 bases). This CDR3 spans 13 amino acids. Germline assignment: CDR1 MGHDK and CDR2 SYGVNS. Trimming left V 3 bases short and J 4 bases short, with 9 bases between.